This note documents a single TCR beta chain sequence. It has no known antigen specificity. No clone much larger than this one lies a single base away; base qualities are absent. Enrolling through a virtual design, the prospective study's participants ranged in age from roughly 18 to 95 years and lived across roughly 23 United States geographic areas. In the prospective study, cohorts were assigned on the basis of participant-reported clinical history obtained from a screening survey and a study questionnaire. Recovered participants in ImmuneRACE Cohort 3 were defined as having two consecutive negative NP/OP PCR tests, clearance from a healthcare professional, or resolution of symptoms. In the prospective study, mobile phlebotomists collected whole blood, serum and a nasopharyngeal or oropharyngeal swab from each participant. Participants in the prospective study had the option to provide additional blood draws and questionnaires over a roughly 2-month period. Before DNA extraction, prospective study blood samples were shipped either frozen or at room temperature.

This record belongs to a study of blood T cell repertoires in COVID-19 (TCRdb year 2020). With respect to the entire study: Samples from collaborators originated in the United States, Italy and Spain and spanned both the acute and convalescent phases of COVID-19. The material from the prospective study consisted of cDNA or gDNA derived from T cells, B-cell-depleted T cells, or PBMCs. The dataset comprised deeply sampled blood TCRbeta repertoires from subjects exposed to, actively infected with, or recovered from COVID-19. The repertoires were released in a freely available public database meant as a resource for research on the immune response to SARS-CoV-2. The samples were drawn from two sources: the first 160 participants of the ongoing ImmuneRACE study, and approximately 1,300 subjects contributed by 6 global collaborators. Nearly every sample came with metadata listing a de-identified subject ID, COVID-19 status, age in years and sex. Where available, HLA class I and class II types were taken from metadata supplied by the sample provider and were not determined by assay-based typing.

The immunoSEQ Assay, a bias-controlled multiplex PCR, was used to amplify TCRbeta CDR3 regions from genomic DNA. From the authors' description of their analysis: Nucleated cell counts per sample were estimated from amplification of reference gene primers within the assay. Sequence reads were collapsed and filtered to measure the absolute abundance of every unique TCRbeta CDR3 rearrangement. Productive Simpson clonality was computed per sample as the square root of Simpson's diversity index over productive rearrangements. The table comes from immuneACCESS by way of TCRdb, which keeps in-frame sequences with V and J called. Part of the clones is missing from these tables; in studies checked, under half for an unresolved V gene and the rest for unknown reasons. Clonal size and the V and J genes are those of that table, whereas D and trimming came from the DNA. In all, the sample holds 330,000 or so clones, and more than 85% of those were seen once. Of the sample, 15% to 20% is held by the ten largest clones.

Overall results and qualifications from the work: Clinical and demographic metadata were provided uncurated, with the amount varying by source and participant.

The sequenced material came from PBMCs or T cells enriched from blood (not recorded which). The receptor was derived from a woman aged 25 to 45 who had recovered from COVID-19.

This receptor carries the CDR3 CASSLFGDSPLHF. The sequenced DNA: TGTGCCAGCAGTTTATTCGGGGATTCACCCCTCCACTTT. This chain joins TRBV28 to TRBJ1-6; no D gene is confidently identified. As encoded in the germline V gene, CDR1 is MDHEN while CDR2 is SYDVKM. The CDR3 contains 13 residues, cysteine and phenylalanine counted. The read is trimmed to its CDR3 DNA, 39 bases read in frame from base 1. The trim is 1 base for V and 8 bases for J, with a gap of 6 bases between the germline ends.